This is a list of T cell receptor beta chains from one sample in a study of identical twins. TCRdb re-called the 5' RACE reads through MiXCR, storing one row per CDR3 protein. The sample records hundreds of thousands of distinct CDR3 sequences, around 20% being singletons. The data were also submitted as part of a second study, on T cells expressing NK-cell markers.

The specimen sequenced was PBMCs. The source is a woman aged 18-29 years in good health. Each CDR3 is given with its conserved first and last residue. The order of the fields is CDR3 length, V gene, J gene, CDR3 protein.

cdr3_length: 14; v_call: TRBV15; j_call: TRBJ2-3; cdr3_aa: CATSRPSSTDTQYF
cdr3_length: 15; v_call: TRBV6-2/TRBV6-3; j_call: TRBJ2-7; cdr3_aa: CASSPRTSGRGEQYF
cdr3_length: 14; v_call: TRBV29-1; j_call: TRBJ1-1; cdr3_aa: CSVVSITEGTEAFF
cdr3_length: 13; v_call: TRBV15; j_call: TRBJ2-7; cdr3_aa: CATGGRGSYEQYF
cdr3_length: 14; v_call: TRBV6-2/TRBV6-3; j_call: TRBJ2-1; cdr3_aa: CASSYRLAVPEQFF
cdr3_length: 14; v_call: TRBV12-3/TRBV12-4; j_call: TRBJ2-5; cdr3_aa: CASKGRSWRGTQYF
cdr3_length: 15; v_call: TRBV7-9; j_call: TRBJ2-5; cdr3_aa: CASSHLGAGGETQYF
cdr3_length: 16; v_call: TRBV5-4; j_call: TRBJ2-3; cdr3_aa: CASSRRGQSFTDTQYF
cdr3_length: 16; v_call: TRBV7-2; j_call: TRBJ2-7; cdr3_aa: CASRWSGAGVSYEQYF
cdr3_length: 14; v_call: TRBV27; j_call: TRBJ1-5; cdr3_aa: CASSLRRDIPPQHF
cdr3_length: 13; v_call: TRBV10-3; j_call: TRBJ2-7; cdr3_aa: CATMRGGGYEQYF
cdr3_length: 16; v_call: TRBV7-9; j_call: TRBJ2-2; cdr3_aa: CASSLEDGRSTGELFF
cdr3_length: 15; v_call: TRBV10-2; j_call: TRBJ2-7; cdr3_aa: CASTLEASGSYEQYF
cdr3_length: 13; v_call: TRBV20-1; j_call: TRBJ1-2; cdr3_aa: CSAREDRYYGYTF
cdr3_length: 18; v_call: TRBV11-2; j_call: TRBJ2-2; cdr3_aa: CASSFLSGLAGGTGELFF
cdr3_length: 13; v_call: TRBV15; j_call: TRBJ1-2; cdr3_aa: CATSRPFSGGYTF
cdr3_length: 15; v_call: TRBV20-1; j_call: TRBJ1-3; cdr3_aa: CSARGDRDSGNTIYF
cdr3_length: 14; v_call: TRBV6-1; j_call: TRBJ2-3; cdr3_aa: CASRGTRWRDTQYF
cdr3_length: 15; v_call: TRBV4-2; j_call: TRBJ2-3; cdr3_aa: CASSQDFAYPDTQYF
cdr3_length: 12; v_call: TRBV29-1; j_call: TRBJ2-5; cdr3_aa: CSGQEAQETQYF
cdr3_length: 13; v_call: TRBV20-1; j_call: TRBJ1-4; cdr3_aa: CSARDQAGEKLFF
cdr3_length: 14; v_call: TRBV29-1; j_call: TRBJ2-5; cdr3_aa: CSYRAGGSIGTQYF
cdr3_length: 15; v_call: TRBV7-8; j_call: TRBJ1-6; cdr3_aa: CASSPRDRDNSPLHF
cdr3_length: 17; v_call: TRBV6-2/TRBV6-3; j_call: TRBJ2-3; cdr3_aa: CASSLDDRVLGADTQYF